This T cell receptor (beta chain) appears in the sequencing data of a study of glioma-infiltrating T cells. TCR alpha and beta CDR3 regions were amplified from RNA using iRepertoire nested multiplex PCR. TCRdb redid the calling of the multiplex PCR reads with MiXCR, one entry per CDR3 protein. The data contain about 410,000 distinct CDR3 sequences, less than 50% of them singletons. Sequencing input: glioma tissue, nonneoplastic brain tissue, or PBMCs (not recorded which). The sequence was collected from a human donor with low-grade glioma or glioblastoma, undergoing nonglioma brain surgery, or in good health (not recorded which).

The CDR3 region is CASSLDTFPQNYGYTF. CDR3 bases: TGTGCCAGCAGCTTAGATACCTTCCCACAAAACTATGGCTACACCTTC. The chain is built from TRBV11-2 and TRBJ1-2; D is undetermined. CDR3 size: 16 residues. Trimming took off 0 bases at V and 2 bases at J, with 13 bases between the two ends. The germline gives CDR1 SGHAT, CDR2 FQNNGV.